The 27 T cell receptor beta chains below come from one sample, sequenced in a study of regulatory T cells in long-lasting Graves disease. Noted time point: newly diagnosed GD, antithyroid drugs for less than 3 months. The authors made the TCR library using RNA they extracted from PBMCs. Arm-PCR of CDR3 regions with iRepertoire HTBI primers generated TCR beta libraries. MiXCR was run by TCRdb on the multiplex PCR reads, yielding one entry per CDR3 protein. The sample lists more than 400,000 distinct CDR3 sequences; 15% to 20% were seen once. The same sample was also studied in work on T cells in Graves' hyperthyroidism and ophthalmopathy.

The sequencing used peripheral blood mononuclear cells (PBMCs), collected at new diagnosis, from a patient treated with antithyroid drugs. The receptors were sampled from a man in his forties with Graves disease.

This clonotype was seen only a few times. This rearrangement joins TRBV19 to TRBJ2-2; the D is unclear. In germline, CDR1 is LNHDA, CDR2 SQIVND (reference sequence). This CDR3 is 13 amino acids long. Trimming took off 7 bases at V and 1 base at J, with 7 bases between the two ends. The CDR3 sequence: CASTGGNTGELFF. The DNA for the CDR3 is TGTGCCAGTACGGGTGGGAACACCGGGGAGCTGTTTTTT.

Worth noting for this clonotype: It is unclear where the CDR3 begins or ends on the DNA, so no DNA is shown, and the CDR3 is as TCRdb lists it. The chain employs TRBV11-2 and TRBJ2-3; the DNA was not used to check the table's D call, TRBD1. CDR1 is SGHAT, CDR2 FQNNGV, per germline. Inclusive of both ends, the CDR3 amounts to 21 amino acids. This CDR3 is CASSFYICSASRTAPADTQYF.

This clonotype came up many times. J is TRBJ1-4 and V is TRBV28; perhaps TRBD1 as D (5 bases). Germline-derived CDR1 and CDR2 are MDHEN and SYDVKM. The germline V and J ends were trimmed by 9 bases and 7 bases, with 21 bases remaining between them. The CDR3 has 15 residues. The CDR3 DNA sequence: TGTGCCAGTAATGATCAGGGAACTCTGGCTGAAAAACTGTTTTTT. Translation: CASNDQGTLAEKLFF.

The chain uses TRBV6-7 and TRBJ1-1; D perhaps matches TRBD1 (5 bases). TRBV6-7 is annotated as an ORF whose role is uncertain. This CDR3 comprises 14 residues. Trimming removed 6 bases at V and 0 bases at J, with 11 bases between. Here the CDR3 DNA reads TGTGCCAGCAGACGACAGAGGATGAACACTGAAGCTTTCTTT. Translating gives CASRRQRMNTEAFF.

This chain links TRBV13 with TRBJ2-1; 7 bases map to TRBD2. This CDR3 region has 16 residues. Germline V gives CDR1 PRHDT, CDR2 FYEKMQ (reference sequence). Losses at the gene ends were 6 bases for V and 8 bases for J; bases not matched to a gene: 16. The CDR3: CASRPRLALERDEQFF. CDR3 nucleotide sequence: TGTGCCAGCAGACCTAGACTAGCCTTAGAACGGGATGAGCAGTTCTTC.

This clonotype was detected many times. The rearrangement joins TRBV11-2 to TRBJ2-1; D call uncertain. Germline-derived CDR1 and CDR2 are SGHAT and FQNNGV. CDR3 size: 13 residues. The V and J ends lost 1 base and 4 bases respectively, with 5 bases between them. CDR3 nucleotides: TGTGCCAGCAGCTTAGCGTTATACAATGAGCAGTTCTTC. Protein sequence: CASSLALYNEQFF.

This clonotype showed up many times. V and J are TRBV28 and TRBJ1-1; 7 bases fit TRBD1. Trimming removed 6 bases from V and 0 bases from J; junction bases left unmatched: 13. Looked up from germline, CDR1 is MDHEN and CDR2 is SYDVKM. This CDR3 comprises 17 residues. CDR3 sequence (DNA): TGTGCCAGCAGCTCCCTGGGACAGCGCCCTATGAACACTGAAGCTTTCTTT. Translation: CASSSLGQRPMNTEAFF.

This clonotype has a handful of counts. V usage is TRBV24-1 and J usage is TRBJ2-3, with 8 bases that match TRBD2. The CDR3 has 14 residues. V trimming: 5 bases; J trimming: 10 bases; junction bases outside the gene matches: 10. Germline loops: CDR1 KGHDR, CDR2 SFDVKD. This chain's CDR3 is CATSGSGAGGAQYF. CDR3 sequence (DNA): TGTGCCACCAGTGGATCTGGGGCGGGGGGCGCGCAGTATTTT.

This clonotype occurred many times. The chain couples TRBV5-1 to TRBJ2-1, with 11 bases matching TRBD1. The J segment lost 6 bases and the V segment lost 0 bases, leaving 5 bases of the junction unmatched. The CDR3 totals 16 residues. Germline V lookup: CDR1 SGHRS, CDR2 YFSETQ. The CDR3 reads CASSLVGQGGSNEQFF. Here the CDR3 DNA reads TGCGCCAGCAGCTTGGTGGGACAGGGGGGCTCCAATGAGCAGTTCTTC.

This clonotype was seen a few times. This chain connects TRBV11-2 to TRBJ2-1; D is ambiguous. The ends were cut back, 4 bases at V and 4 bases at J, with 17 bases in the middle. The germline CDR1 and CDR2 sequences are SGHAT and FQNNGV. This CDR3 comprises 16 residues. The CDR3 bases are TGTGCCAGCAGCTCGGAATTGCCGAGCACATACAATGAGCAGTTCTTC. Encoded protein: CASSSELPSTYNEQFF.

A few counts support this clonotype. J is TRBJ2-7 and V is TRBV19; no firm D call. CDR1 LNHDA and CDR2 SQIVND come from the germline V gene (reference sequence). The CDR3 is made up of 14 amino acids. V was clipped by 5 bases and J by 1 base, with 12 bases between them. CDR3 nucleotides: TGTGCCAGTAGTTCCCGACTGGATTCCTACGAGCAGTACTTC. It is translated as CASSSRLDSYEQYF.

This clonotype occurred many times. This chain uses TRBV28 with TRBJ2-7, with 7 bases identical to TRBD1. The germline gives CDR1 MDHEN, CDR2 SYDVKM. CDR3 length: 12 amino acids. Trimming removed 6 bases from V and 1 base from J; junction bases left unmatched: 0. CDR3 region: CASRGQSYEQYF. DNA of the CDR3: TGTGCCAGCAGGGGACAGTCCTACGAGCAGTACTTC.

The table lists this clonotype with many counts. V gene TRBV6-2 or TRBV6-3 combines with J gene TRBJ1-5; weak D call: TRBD1 (5 bases). Germline CDR1 reads MNHEY; CDR2 reads SVGEGT. V was shortened by 7 bases and J by 1 base, with 14 bases between the two germline ends. The CDR3 length is 15 residues. The CDR3 loop reads CASMWGGGSNQPQHF. The CDR3 bases are TGTGCCAGCATGTGGGGGGGTGGGAGCAATCAGCCCCAGCATTTT.

The rearrangement links TRBV5-4 to TRBJ2-3; 7 bases fit TRBD1. Germline CDR1 and CDR2: SGHNT and YYREEE (reference sequence). The CDR3 has 16 residues. V trimming: 4 bases; J trimming: 3 bases; junction bases outside the gene matches: 11. The DNA of the CDR3 is TGTGCCAGCAGCCATGCGGGCAGGGGGAGAACAGATACGCAGTATTTT. This codes for CASSHAGRGRTDTQYF. Filled out from reference TRBV5-4 and TRBJ2-3, the complete variable domain reads ETGVTQSPTHLIKTRGQQVTLRCSSQSGHNTVSWYQQALGQGPQFIFQYYREEENGRGNFPPRFSGLQFPNYSSELNVNALELDDSALYLCASSHAGRGRTDTQYFGPGTRLTVL.

This clonotype showed up many times. The CDR3 spells CASRTQSGLISYEQYF. DNA for the CDR3: TGCGCCAGCAGAACCCAGAGCGGGCTCATCTCCTACGAGCAGTACTTC. The chain uses TRBV5-1 and TRBJ2-7, with a possible D match to TRBD2 (6 bases). Germline loops: CDR1 SGHRS, CDR2 YFSETQ. V was trimmed by 5 bases and J by 0 bases, leaving 18 bases between them. The CDR3 contains 16 residues. Full variable domain (remainder filled in from reference TRBV5-1 and TRBJ2-7): KAGVTQTPRYLIKTRGQQVTLSCSPISGHRSVSWYQQTPGQGLQFLFEYFSETQRNKGNFPGRFSGRQFSNSRSEMNVSTLELGDSALYLCASRTQSGLISYEQYFGPGTRLTVT.

This clonotype has ten or more counts. The genes are TRBV7-8 and TRBJ2-2; a possible D gene is TRBD1 (6 bases). This CDR3 is built from 16 residues. Germline values: CDR1 SGHVS, CDR2 FQNEAQ. Trimming pared 5 bases from V and 4 bases from J, leaving 17 bases between. The chain's CDR3 is CASSVNRALFTGELFF. The CDR3 DNA reads as TGTGCCAGCAGCGTTAACAGGGCCCTTTTCACCGGGGAGCTGTTTTTT.

This clonotype was seen many times. The chain is built from TRBV27 and TRBJ2-2, with TRBD2 matching 8 bases. The V gene end was trimmed by 6 bases and the J gene end by 4 bases; junction bases not matched to a gene: 10. CDR1 is MNHEY, CDR2 SMNVEV, per germline (reference sequence). The CDR3 is 16 residues long. The CDR3 DNA sequence: TGTGCCAGCAGCGACGGGGGGGCGCAGGGCACCGGGGAGCTGTTTTTT. It codes for CASSDGGAQGTGELFF.

Only a few counts were recorded for this clonotype. The chain recombines TRBV24-1 with TRBJ2-6, with D tentatively TRBD1 or TRBD2 (6 bases each). This CDR3 comprises 15 residues. The V and J ends lost 9 bases and 0 bases respectively, with 11 bases between them. Germline V gene data show CDR1 as KGHDR and CDR2 as SFDVKD. CDR3 nucleotide sequence: TGTGCCACCGCGGGACACCCCTCTGGGGCCAACGTCCTGACTTTC. This gives the protein CATAGHPSGANVLTF.

This clonotype was found a few times. V is TRBV6-1 and J is TRBJ1-4; possible D gene TRBD1, 5 bases. Germline V gene lookup returns CDR1 MNHNS and CDR2 SASEGT. The CDR3 sequence is 14 residues long. The V end was cut by 6 bases, the J end by 7 bases, with 15 bases between. CDR3 bases: TGTGCCAGCAGGCCCGCCGGGGGGACTGAAAAACTGTTTTTT. This encodes CASRPAGGTEKLFF.

V and J are TRBV27 and TRBJ2-5; D not certain. The CDR3 is made up of 13 amino acids. Germline V gene data show CDR1 as MNHEY and CDR2 as SMNVEV (reference sequence). The V end was cut by 2 bases, the J end by 5 bases, with 9 bases between. The CDR3 protein is CASSLGTPETQYF. The CDR3 region has the DNA TGTGCCAGCAGTTTAGGTACTCCGGAGACCCAGTACTTC.

This clonotype has a count of ten or more. For the CDR3, the DNA is TGTGCCAGCCGGACTAGCGGCACTTCCTACAATGAGCAGTTCTTC. This gives the protein CASRTSGTSYNEQFF. V usage is TRBV28 and J usage is TRBJ2-1, with 10 nucleotides matching TRBD2. The CDR3 covers 15 residues. The V segment lost 8 bases and the J segment 1 base; nucleotides outside the gene matches: 5. The germline V gene encodes CDR1 MDHEN and CDR2 SYDVKM.

This clonotype was observed a few times. The J gene is TRBJ1-2, the V gene TRBV5-6; 9 bases line up with TRBD1. The CDR3 has 14 amino acids. CDR1 and CDR2 from the germline V gene are SGHDT and YYEEEE. V dropped 7 bases and J dropped 4; count of bases not matched to a gene: 8. For the CDR3, the DNA is TGTGCCAGCTGGGGACAGGGCGGGTCCTATGGCTACACCTTC. It codes for CASWGQGGSYGYTF. Supplemented by reference TRBV5-6 and TRBJ1-2, the full variable domain reads DAGVTQSPTHLIKTRGQQVTLRCSPKSGHDTVSWYQQALGQGPQFIFQYYEEEERQRGNFPDRFSGHQFPNYSSELNVNALLLGDSALYLCASWGQGGSYGYTFGSGTRLTVV.

This clonotype was seen more than once but under ten times. This chain uses TRBV20-1 with TRBJ2-3, with unresolved D. Germline loops: CDR1 DFQATT, CDR2 SNEGSKA (reference sequence). The germline V and J ends were trimmed by 3 bases and 6 bases, with 7 bases remaining between them. The CDR3 contains 11 residues. The CDR3 is CSASGHDTQYF. The CDR3 DNA is TGCAGTGCTAGCGGGCACGATACGCAGTATTTT.

This clonotype was detected ten times or more. The chain carries TRBV24-1 and TRBJ1-1; 7 nucleotides line up with TRBD1. Trimming removed 7 bases from V and 0 bases from J; junction bases left unmatched: 7. Germline CDR1 KGHDR, CDR2 SFDVKD. This CDR3 comprises 15 residues. CDR3 sequence (DNA): TGTGCCACCAGAGGAGGAACAGGGGTGAACACTGAAGCTTTCTTT. Protein sequence: CATRGGTGVNTEAFF.

This rearrangement joins TRBV29-1 to TRBJ2-2, with a tentative D call TRBD1 (6 bases). Germline-derived CDR1 and CDR2 are SQVTM and ANQGSEA. V was clipped by 4 bases and J by 5 bases, with 11 bases between them. This CDR3 contains 13 residues. The CDR3 sequence is CSVVTGGTGELFF. Written as DNA, the CDR3 is TGCAGCGTTGTGACAGGAGGAACCGGGGAGCTGTTTTTT.

This clonotype was seen repeatedly, ten times or more. J is TRBJ2-1 and V is TRBV28, with D tentatively TRBD1 (5 bases). There are 13 residues in the CDR3. Trimming removed 5 bases at V and 5 bases at J, with 10 bases between. Germline lookup yields CDR1 MDHEN and CDR2 SYDVKM. The CDR3 sequence: CASSVDINNEQFF. CDR3 coding DNA: TGTGCCAGCAGTGTGGACATCAACAATGAGCAGTTCTTC.

This clonotype has ten or more counts. Here the CDR3 reads CASSLFWLGSSYEQYF. CDR3 DNA sequence: TGTGCCAGCAGCTTATTTTGGCTAGGGAGCTCCTACGAGCAGTACTTC. The chain couples TRBV7-9 to TRBJ2-7, with D maybe TRBD2 (5 bases). With 2 bases removed from V and 0 bases from J, the gap between germline ends came to 14 bases. Per germline, CDR1 SEHNR and CDR2 FQNEAQ (reference sequence). This CDR3 is 16 amino acids long.